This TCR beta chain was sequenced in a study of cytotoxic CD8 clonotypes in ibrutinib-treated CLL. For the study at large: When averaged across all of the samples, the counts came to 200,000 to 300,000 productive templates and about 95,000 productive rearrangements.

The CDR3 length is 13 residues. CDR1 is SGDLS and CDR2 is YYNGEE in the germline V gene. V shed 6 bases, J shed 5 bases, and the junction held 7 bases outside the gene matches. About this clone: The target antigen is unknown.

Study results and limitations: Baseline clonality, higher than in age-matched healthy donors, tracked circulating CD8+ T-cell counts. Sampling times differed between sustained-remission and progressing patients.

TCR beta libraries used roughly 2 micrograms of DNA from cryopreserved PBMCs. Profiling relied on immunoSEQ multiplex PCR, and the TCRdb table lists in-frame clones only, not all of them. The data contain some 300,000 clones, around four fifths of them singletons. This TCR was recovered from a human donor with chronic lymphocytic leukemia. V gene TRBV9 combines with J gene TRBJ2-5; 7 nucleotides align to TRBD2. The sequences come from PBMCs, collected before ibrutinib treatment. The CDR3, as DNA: TGTGCCAGCACCCGGGGGGTAGGGGAGACCCAGTACTTC. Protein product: CASTRGVGETQYF.